These 21 T cell receptor beta chains share one sample of origin, sequenced in a study of blood T cell repertoires in COVID-19. Repertoires were generated with immunoSEQ multiplex PCR, while TCRdb's copy carries only in-frame clones and drops some. This sample yields over 400,000 clones, of which roughly 88% are seen a single time; more than 3% belongs to the top ten. Sequencing was done on a sample of peripheral blood. These receptors all stem from a human donor in a cohort sampled during active COVID-19.

CDR3 sequence: CASTRYPSGLASRTQYF. The CDR3 coding sequence is TGTGCCAGCACCCGTTACCCAAGTGGACTAGCGAGCCGAACCCAGTACTTC. This sequence joins TRBV7-9 and TRBJ2-5, with TRBD2 identical over 9 bases. The germline CDR1 and CDR2 sequences are SEHNR and FQNEAQ (reference sequence). V lost 7 bases to trimming and J lost 8 bases; unmatched junction nucleotides: 20. CDR3 length: 17 residues.

CDR3 residues: CAWSVIASGSTDTQYF. In DNA form, the CDR3 reads TGTGCCTGGAGTGTAATTGCTAGCGGGAGCACAGATACGCAGTATTTT. This chain connects TRBV30 to TRBJ2-3, with TRBD2 matching 8 bases. J lost 0 bases, V lost 0 bases, and 5 bases had no gene match. The CDR3 sequence is 16 residues long. Germline values: CDR1 GTSNPN, CDR2 SVGIG (reference sequence).

This chain joins TRBV2 and TRBJ1-1, with a tentative D call TRBD1 (5 bases). This CDR3 has 15 amino acids. The germline V gene encodes CDR1 SNHLY and CDR2 FYNNEI. Trimming took 3 bases from V and 0 from J, leaving 11 bases between them. CDR3 in DNA: TGTGCCAGCAGTGATAGTGGAGGGGTGAACACTGAAGCTTTCTTT. Amino acids: CASSDSGGVNTEAFF.

The chain has TRBV30 and TRBJ1-2; 9 nucleotides match TRBD1. Germline-derived CDR1 and CDR2 are GTSNPN and SVGIG (reference sequence). With 3 bases clipped from V and 4 bases from J, the junction kept 6 bases outside the gene matches. The CDR3 runs to 14 residues. CDR3 DNA: TGTGCCTGGAGAAGGACAGGGGAGTCCTATGGCTACACCTTC. Residues: CAWRRTGESYGYTF.

The chain carries TRBV6-2 or TRBV6-3 and TRBJ1-5, with TRBD1 as a possible D gene (5 bases). The CDR3 is 16 amino acids. The V end lost 2 bases, the J end lost 0 bases, and 11 bases lay between the germline ends. Germline loops: CDR1 MNHEY, CDR2 SVGEGT. CDR3 protein: CASSYHSGASNQPQHF. The CDR3 DNA follows: TGTGCCAGCAGTTACCATAGCGGGGCTAGCAATCAGCCCCAGCATTTT.

The chain carries TRBV19 and TRBJ2-7; 12 nucleotides agree with TRBD2. CDR3 length: 14 residues. Germline trimming cut 6 bases from V and 3 bases from J; bases unmatched to any gene: 3. Germline V gene data show CDR1 as LNHDA and CDR2 as SQIVND (reference sequence). CDR3: CASSRTSGIYEQYF. CDR3 coding DNA: TGTGCCAGTAGCCGGACTAGCGGGATCTACGAGCAGTACTTC.

This rearrangement joins TRBV28 to TRBJ2-4, with D perhaps matching TRBD2 (6 bases). Germline values: CDR1 MDHEN, CDR2 SYDVKM. Deletions cut 1 base from V and 7 bases from J, with 11 bases between. The length of the CDR3 is 14 residues. The CDR3 region is CASSLSGSTNIQYF. CDR3 sequence (DNA): TGTGCCAGCAGTTTATCCGGGAGTACGAACATTCAGTACTTC.

V and J are TRBV5-5 and TRBJ2-3, with TRBD2 as a possible D gene (5 bases). Trimming removed 5 bases from V and 4 bases from J, with 14 bases in between. The CDR3 has 14 residues. Germline-derived CDR1 and CDR2 are SGHKS and YYEKEE (reference sequence). In DNA form, the CDR3 reads TGTGCCAGCAGATTTACCGGAGGCTCAGATACGCAGTATTTT. Translation gives CASRFTGGSDTQYF.

The V gene is TRBV5-4, the J gene TRBJ2-2; TRBD2 is a possible D gene (7 bases). The V end lost 4 bases, the J end lost 0 bases, and 16 bases lay between the germline ends. Germline V gene sequence: CDR1 SGHNT, CDR2 YYREEE (reference sequence). The CDR3 loop spans 17 amino acids. CDR3 protein: CASSGGTSAPNTGELFF. The CDR3 region has the DNA TGTGCCAGCAGCGGGGGCACTAGCGCACCGAACACCGGGGAGCTGTTTTTT.

The rearrangement uses TRBV15 and TRBJ1-4, with D uncertain. Trimming left V 5 bases short and J 0 bases short, with 7 bases between. CDR1 is LNHNV, CDR2 YYDKDF, per germline (reference sequence). This CDR3 comprises 14 residues. CDR3 protein: CATSGRSTNEKLFF. CDR3 coding DNA: TGTGCCACCAGCGGTCGGTCAACTAATGAAAAACTGTTTTTT.

The chain joins TRBV7-9 to TRBJ2-3; 8 nucleotides agree with TRBD1. Germline V gene data show CDR1 as SEHNR and CDR2 as FQNEAQ (reference sequence). This CDR3 contains 15 residues. The ends lost 6 bases at V and 5 bases at J; junction bases unmatched: 10. Written as DNA, the CDR3 is TGTGCCAGCAGACCGGGGGCAGGGGGCCAAGATACGCAGTATTTT. Its protein product is CASRPGAGGQDTQYF.

The CDR3 reads CASSYSRSHEQYF. The CDR3 DNA follows: TGTGCCAGCAGTTACTCGAGAAGCCACGAGCAGTACTTC. The chain is built from TRBV6-2 or TRBV6-3 and TRBJ2-7; D uncertain. Germline-derived CDR1 and CDR2 are MNHEY and SVGEGT. V dropped 0 bases and J dropped 5 bases, with 8 bases sitting between them. This CDR3 has 13 amino acids.

V is TRBV14 and J is TRBJ2-3; 9 bases map to TRBD2. After removal of 3 bases from V and 7 bases from J, the junction contained 8 bases not matched to a gene. Germline V gene data show CDR1 as SGHDN and CDR2 as FVKESK. The CDR3 contains 15 residues. CDR3 coding DNA: TGTGCCAGCAGCCAGCGGGAGGGCCAGAGGAATACGCAGTATTTT. It codes for CASSQREGQRNTQYF.

The chain uses TRBV24-1 and TRBJ1-5; 7 bases are shared with TRBD1. CDR1 and CDR2 from the germline V gene are KGHDR and SFDVKD. Trimming cost V 4 bases and J 5 bases; bases outside gene matches: 4. The CDR3 consists of 14 residues. The CDR3 sequence is CATSEGGGDQPQHF. CDR3 DNA: TGTGCCACCAGTGAAGGGGGCGGTGATCAGCCCCAGCATTTT.

The chain is built from TRBV3-1 (or the pseudogene TRBV3-2) and TRBJ1-1; TRBD1 might be the D (5 bases). Germline CDR1 is LGHDT and CDR2 is YNNKEL (reference sequence). This CDR3 is 14 amino acids long. The V end was cut by 4 bases, the J end by 3 bases, with 12 bases between. The CDR3 DNA reads TGTGCCAGCAGCCCGACTCAGGGTTACACTGAAGCTTTCTTT. Residues: CASSPTQGYTEAFF.

The chain links TRBV5-1 to TRBJ1-2, with TRBD1 matching over 7 bases. The CDR3 is made up of 15 amino acids. The V segment lost 4 bases and the J segment 7 bases; nucleotides outside the gene matches: 13. Germline V gives CDR1 SGHRS, CDR2 YFSETQ. The CDR3 DNA reads as TGCGCCAGCAGCCAAGATGGACAGGCTTTAGCTGGCTACACCTTC. The encoded protein is CASSQDGQALAGYTF.

The chain couples TRBV28 to TRBJ2-5; D perhaps matches TRBD2 (5 bases). V dropped 3 bases and J dropped 5 bases, with 10 bases sitting between them. The CDR3 contains 13 residues. Germline V lookup: CDR1 MDHEN, CDR2 SYDVKM. Here the CDR3 DNA reads TGTGCCAGCAGTTTCGAGGGAATTGAGACCCAGTACTTC. Amino acid sequence: CASSFEGIETQYF.

V and J are TRBV16 and TRBJ2-2; no firm D call. Germline CDR1 and CDR2: KGHSY and FQNENV. This CDR3 contains 14 residues. Trimming left V 0 bases short and J 5 bases short, with 7 bases between. The CDR3 bases are TGTGCCAGCAGCCAATCTCGAGGTACCGGGGAGCTGTTTTTT. Protein product: CASSQSRGTGELFF.

As DNA, the CDR3 is TGCGCCAGCAGCTTGGGGTCTGGGGGCGGTGAAAAACTGTTTTTT. This codes for CASSLGSGGGEKLFF. The chain combines TRBV5-1 with TRBJ1-4, with a possible D match to TRBD1 (6 bases). Germline values: CDR1 SGHRS, CDR2 YFSETQ. CDR3 length: 15 residues. Trimming took off 0 bases at V and 7 bases at J, with 13 bases between the two ends.

Written as DNA, the CDR3 is TGTGCCAGCAGCTTCCCCATAGCGGGAGCCTACAATGAGCAGTTCTTC. Translation: CASSFPIAGAYNEQFF. The rearrangement joins TRBV5-4 to TRBJ2-1; 9 nucleotides align to TRBD2. The CDR3 totals 16 residues. Trimming at V came to 2 bases and at J to 2 bases, leaving 5 bases not matched to a gene. Germline V lookup: CDR1 SGHNT, CDR2 YYREEE (reference sequence).

The V gene is TRBV6-5, the J gene TRBJ1-1; TRBD1 matches at 9 bases. Losses at the gene ends were 5 bases for V and 1 base for J; bases not matched to a gene: 5. This CDR3 has 15 residues. From germline, CDR1 is MNHEY and CDR2 SVGAGI. The CDR3 nucleotides read TGTGCCAGCAGTAAGTACAGGGGGCGGAACACTGAAGCTTTCTTT. This translates into CASSKYRGRNTEAFF.